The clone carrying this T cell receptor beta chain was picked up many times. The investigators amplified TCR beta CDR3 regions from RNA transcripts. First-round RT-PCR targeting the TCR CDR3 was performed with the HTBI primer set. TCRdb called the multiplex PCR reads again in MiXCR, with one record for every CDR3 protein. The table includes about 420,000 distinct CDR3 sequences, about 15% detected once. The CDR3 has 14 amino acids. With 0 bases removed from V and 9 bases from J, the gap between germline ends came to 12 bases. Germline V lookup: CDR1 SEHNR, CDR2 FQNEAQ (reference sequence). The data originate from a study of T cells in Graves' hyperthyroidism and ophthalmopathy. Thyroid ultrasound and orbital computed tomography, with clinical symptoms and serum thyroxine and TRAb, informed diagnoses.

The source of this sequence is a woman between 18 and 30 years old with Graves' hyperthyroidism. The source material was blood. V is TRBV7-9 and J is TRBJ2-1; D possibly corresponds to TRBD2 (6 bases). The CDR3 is CASSLAAGRGEQFF. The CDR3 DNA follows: TGTGCCAGCAGCTTAGCGGCGGGGCGCGGTGAGCAGTTCTTC.